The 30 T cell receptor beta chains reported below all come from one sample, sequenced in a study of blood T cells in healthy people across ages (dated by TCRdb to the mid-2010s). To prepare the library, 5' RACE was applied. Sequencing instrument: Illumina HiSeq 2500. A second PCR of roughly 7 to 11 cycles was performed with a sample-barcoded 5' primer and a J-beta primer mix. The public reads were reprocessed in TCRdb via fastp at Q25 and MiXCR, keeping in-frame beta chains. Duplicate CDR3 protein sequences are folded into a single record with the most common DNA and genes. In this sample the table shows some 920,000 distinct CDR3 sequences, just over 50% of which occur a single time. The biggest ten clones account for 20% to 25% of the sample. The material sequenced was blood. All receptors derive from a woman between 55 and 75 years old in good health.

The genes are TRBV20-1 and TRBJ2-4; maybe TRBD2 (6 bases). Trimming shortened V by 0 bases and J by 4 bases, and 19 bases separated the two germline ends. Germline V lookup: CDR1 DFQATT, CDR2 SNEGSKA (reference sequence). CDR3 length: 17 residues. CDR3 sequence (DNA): TGCAGTGCTAGAGATCAACAAGCGGGCGTACTGAAAAACATTCAGTACTTC. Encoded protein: CSARDQQAGVLKNIQYF.

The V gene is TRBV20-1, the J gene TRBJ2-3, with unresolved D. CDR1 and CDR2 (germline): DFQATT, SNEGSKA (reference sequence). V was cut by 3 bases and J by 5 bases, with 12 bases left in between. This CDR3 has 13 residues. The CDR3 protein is CSASTPAVDTQYF. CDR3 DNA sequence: TGCAGTGCTAGTACCCCGGCAGTAGATACGCAGTATTTT.

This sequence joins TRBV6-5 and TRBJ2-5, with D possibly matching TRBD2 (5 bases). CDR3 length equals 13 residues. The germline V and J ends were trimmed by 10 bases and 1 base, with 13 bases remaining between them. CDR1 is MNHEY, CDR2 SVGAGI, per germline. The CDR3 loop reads CATKRTAQETQYF. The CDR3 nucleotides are TGTGCCACCAAACGGACTGCCCAAGAGACCCAGTACTTC.

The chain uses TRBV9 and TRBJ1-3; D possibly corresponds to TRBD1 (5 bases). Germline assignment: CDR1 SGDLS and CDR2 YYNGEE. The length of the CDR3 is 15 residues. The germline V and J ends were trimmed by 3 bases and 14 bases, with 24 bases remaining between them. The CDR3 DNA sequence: TGTGCCAGCAGCGCACCTCCCGGGACCCCGTCTTTGGTATATTTT. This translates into CASSAPPGTPSLVYF. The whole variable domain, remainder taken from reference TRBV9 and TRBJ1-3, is DSGVTQTPKHLITATGQRVTLRCSPRSGDLSVYWYQQSLDQGLQFLIQYYNGEERAKGNILERFSAQQFPDLHSELNLSSLELGDSALYFCASSAPPGTPSLVYFGEGSWLTVV.

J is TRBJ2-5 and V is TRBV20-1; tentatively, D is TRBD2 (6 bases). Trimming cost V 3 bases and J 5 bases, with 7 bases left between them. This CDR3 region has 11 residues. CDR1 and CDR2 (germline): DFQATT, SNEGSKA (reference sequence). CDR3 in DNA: TGCAGTGCTAGGCTAGCGGAGACCCAGTACTTC. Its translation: CSARLAETQYF.

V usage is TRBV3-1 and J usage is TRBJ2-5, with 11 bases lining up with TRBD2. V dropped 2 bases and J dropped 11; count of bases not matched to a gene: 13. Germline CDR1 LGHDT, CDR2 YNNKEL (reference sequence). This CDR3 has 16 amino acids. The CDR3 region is CASSQTTLAGGYGQYF. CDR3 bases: TGTGCCAGCAGCCAAACAACTCTAGCGGGAGGCTACGGGCAGTACTTC.

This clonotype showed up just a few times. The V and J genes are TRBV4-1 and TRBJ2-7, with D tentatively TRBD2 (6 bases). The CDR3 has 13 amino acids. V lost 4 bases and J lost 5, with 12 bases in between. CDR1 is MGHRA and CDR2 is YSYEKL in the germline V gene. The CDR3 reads CASSLSWEDEQYF. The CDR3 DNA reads TGCGCCAGCAGCCTTTCGTGGGAGGACGAGCAGTACTTC.

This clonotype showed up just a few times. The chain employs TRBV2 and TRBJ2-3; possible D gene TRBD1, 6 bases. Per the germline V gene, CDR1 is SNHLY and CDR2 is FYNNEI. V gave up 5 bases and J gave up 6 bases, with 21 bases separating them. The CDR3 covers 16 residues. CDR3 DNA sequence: TGTGCCAGCAGTTACACCGGGACACGTAAGCACGATACGCAGTATTTT. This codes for CASSYTGTRKHDTQYF.

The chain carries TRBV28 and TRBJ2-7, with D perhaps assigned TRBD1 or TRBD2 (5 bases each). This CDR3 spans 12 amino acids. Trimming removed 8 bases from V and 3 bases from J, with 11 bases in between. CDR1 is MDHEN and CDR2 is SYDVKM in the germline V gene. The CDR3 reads CASWGRNYEQYF. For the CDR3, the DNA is TGTGCCAGCTGGGGACGGAACTACGAGCAGTACTTC.

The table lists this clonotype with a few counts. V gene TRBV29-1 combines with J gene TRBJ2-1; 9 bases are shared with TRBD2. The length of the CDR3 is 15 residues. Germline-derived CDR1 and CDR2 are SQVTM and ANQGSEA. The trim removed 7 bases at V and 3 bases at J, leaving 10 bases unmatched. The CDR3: CSACPTSGSYNEQFF. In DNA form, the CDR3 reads TGCAGCGCTTGCCCGACTAGCGGCAGCTACAATGAGCAGTTCTTC.

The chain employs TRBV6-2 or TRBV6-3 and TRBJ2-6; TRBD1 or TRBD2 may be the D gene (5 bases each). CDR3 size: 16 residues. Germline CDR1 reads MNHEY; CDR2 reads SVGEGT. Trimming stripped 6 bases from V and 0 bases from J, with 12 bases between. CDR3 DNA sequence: TGTGCCAGCAGAAGGGACCGCCACTCTGGGGCCAACGTCCTGACTTTC. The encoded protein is CASRRDRHSGANVLTF.

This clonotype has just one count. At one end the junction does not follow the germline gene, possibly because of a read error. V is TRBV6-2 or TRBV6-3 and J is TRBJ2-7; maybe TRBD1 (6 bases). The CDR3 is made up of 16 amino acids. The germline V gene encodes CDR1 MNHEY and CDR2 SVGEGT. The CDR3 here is CASSYSTADSSYERYF. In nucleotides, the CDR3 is TGTGCCAGCAGTTACTCGACCGCGGACAGTTCCTACGAGCGGTACTTC.

Here the CDR3 reads CASSQTPTSGNEQFF. The CDR3, as DNA: TGCGCCAGCAGCCAAACGCCCACTAGCGGAAATGAGCAGTTCTTC. The V call is TRBV4-1, the J call TRBJ2-1; 8 positions agree with TRBD2. Per germline, CDR1 MGHRA and CDR2 YSYEKL. Trimming removed 2 bases from V and 7 bases from J; junction bases left unmatched: 7. This CDR3 has 15 amino acids.

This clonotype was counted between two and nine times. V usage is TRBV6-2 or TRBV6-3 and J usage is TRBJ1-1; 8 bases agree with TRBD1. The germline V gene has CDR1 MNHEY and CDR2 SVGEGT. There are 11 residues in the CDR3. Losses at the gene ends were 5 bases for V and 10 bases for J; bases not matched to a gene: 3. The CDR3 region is CASSIQGGAFF. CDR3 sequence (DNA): TGTGCCAGCAGTATACAGGGGGGAGCTTTCTTT.

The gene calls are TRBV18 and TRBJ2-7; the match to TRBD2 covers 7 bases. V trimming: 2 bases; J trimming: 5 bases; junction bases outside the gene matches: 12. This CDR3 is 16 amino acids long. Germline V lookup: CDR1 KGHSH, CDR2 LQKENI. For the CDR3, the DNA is TGTGCCAGCTCACCAAGGTTAGGCGGGAGAGGCGACGAGCAGTACTTC. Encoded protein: CASSPRLGGRGDEQYF.

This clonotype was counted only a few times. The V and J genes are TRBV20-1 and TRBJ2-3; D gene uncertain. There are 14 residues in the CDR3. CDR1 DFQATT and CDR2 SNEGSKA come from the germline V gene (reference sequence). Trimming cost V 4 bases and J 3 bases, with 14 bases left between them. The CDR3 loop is CSATATPLTDTQYF. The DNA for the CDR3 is TGCAGTGCTACCGCAACCCCACTGACAGATACGCAGTATTTT.

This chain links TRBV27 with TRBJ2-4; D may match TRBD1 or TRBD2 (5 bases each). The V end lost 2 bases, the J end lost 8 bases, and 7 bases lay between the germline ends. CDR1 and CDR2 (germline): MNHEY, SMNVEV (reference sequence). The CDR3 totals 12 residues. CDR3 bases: TGTGCCAGCAGTTTACGAGGGGACATTCAGTACTTC. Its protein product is CASSLRGDIQYF.

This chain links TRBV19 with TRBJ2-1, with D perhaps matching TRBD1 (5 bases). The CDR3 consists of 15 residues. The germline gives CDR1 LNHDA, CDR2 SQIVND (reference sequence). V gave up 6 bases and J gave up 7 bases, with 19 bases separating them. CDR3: CASRVRGTQSNEQFF. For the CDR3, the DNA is TGTGCCAGTAGAGTAAGGGGAACCCAGAGTAATGAGCAGTTCTTC.

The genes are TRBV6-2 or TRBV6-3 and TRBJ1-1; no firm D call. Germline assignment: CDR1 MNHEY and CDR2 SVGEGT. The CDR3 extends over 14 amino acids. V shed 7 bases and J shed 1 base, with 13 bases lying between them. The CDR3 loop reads CASTIEVENTEAFF. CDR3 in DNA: TGTGCCAGCACCATCGAGGTAGAGAACACTGAAGCTTTCTTT.

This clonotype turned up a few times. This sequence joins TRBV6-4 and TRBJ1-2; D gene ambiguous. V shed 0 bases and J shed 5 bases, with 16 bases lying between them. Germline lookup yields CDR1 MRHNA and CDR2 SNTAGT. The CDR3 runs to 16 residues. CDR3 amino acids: CASSDSQSGRRYGYTF. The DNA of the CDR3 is TGTGCCAGCAGTGACTCCCAGTCTGGGAGGCGTTATGGCTACACCTTC.

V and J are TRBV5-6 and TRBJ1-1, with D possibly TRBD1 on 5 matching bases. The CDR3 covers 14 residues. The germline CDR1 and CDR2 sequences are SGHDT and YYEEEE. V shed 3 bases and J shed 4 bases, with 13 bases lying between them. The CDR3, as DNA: TGTGCCAGCAGCTCCCAAACGGGGGTCACTGAAGCTTTCTTT. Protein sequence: CASSSQTGVTEAFF.

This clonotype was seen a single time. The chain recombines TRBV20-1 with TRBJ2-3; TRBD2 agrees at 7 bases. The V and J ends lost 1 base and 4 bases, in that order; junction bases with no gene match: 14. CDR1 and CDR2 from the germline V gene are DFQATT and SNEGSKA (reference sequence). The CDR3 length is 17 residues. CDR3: CSARGFGGGRAADTQYF. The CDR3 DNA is TGCAGTGCTAGAGGTTTTGGGGGAGGGCGTGCGGCAGATACGCAGTATTTT.

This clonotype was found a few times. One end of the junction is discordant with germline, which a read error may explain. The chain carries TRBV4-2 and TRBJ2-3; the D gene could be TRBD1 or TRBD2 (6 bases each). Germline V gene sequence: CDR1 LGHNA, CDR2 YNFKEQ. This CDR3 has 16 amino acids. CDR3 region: CASSKEGGGLVDTQYF. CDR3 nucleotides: TGTGCCAGCAGCAAAGAGGGGGGTGGGCTCGTGGATACGCAGTATTTT.

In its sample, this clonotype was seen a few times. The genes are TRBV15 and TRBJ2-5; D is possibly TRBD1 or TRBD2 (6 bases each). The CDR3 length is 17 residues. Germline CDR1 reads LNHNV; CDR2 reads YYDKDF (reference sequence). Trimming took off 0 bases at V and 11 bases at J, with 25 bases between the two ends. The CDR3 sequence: CATSREASGAGYGEQYF. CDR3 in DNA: TGTGCCACCAGCAGAGAAGCGTCGGGGGCCGGCTATGGTGAGCAGTACTTC.

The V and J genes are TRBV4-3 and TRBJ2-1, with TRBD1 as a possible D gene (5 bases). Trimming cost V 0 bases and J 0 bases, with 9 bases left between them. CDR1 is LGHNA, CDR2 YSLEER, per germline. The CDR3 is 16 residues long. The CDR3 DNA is TGCGCCAGCAGCCAAGAATCCAGGGCCTCCTACAATGAGCAGTTCTTC. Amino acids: CASSQESRASYNEQFF.

The CDR3 sequence: CASSEGEGYGYTF. The CDR3 DNA is TGCGCCAGCAGTGAGGGGGAAGGCTATGGCTACACCTTC. The rearrangement uses TRBV10-2 and TRBJ1-2; no clear D. The CDR3 is 13 residues long. Per the germline V gene, CDR1 is WSHSY and CDR2 is SAAADI. Trimming took off 2 bases at V and 4 bases at J, with 8 bases between the two ends.

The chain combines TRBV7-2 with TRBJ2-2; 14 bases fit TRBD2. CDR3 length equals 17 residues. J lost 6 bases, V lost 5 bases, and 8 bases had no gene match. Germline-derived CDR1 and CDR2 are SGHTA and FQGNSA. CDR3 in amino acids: CASSRARLAGGPGELFF. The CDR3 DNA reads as TGTGCCAGCAGCCGCGCTCGACTAGCGGGAGGGCCCGGGGAGCTGTTTTTT.

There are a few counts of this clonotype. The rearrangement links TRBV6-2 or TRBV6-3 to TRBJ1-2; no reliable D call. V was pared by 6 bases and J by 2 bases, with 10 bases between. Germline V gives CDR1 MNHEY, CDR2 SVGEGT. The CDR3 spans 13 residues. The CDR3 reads CASSPLLNYGYTF. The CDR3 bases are TGTGCCAGCAGCCCACTCCTAAACTATGGCTACACCTTC.

The CDR3 reads CASSLHAGEDYEQYF. The CDR3 DNA reads TGCGCCAGCAGCTTGCATGCGGGAGAGGACTACGAGCAGTACTTC. The chain is built from TRBV5-1 and TRBJ2-5, with 7 nucleotides matching TRBD2. The DNA matches TRBJ2-7 better at its end, which makes the J call doubtful. This CDR3 comprises 15 residues. Germline assignment: CDR1 SGHRS and CDR2 YFSETQ.

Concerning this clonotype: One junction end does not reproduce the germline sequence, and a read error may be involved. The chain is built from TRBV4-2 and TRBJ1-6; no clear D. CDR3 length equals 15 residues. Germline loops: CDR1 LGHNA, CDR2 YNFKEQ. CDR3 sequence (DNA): TGTGCCAGCAGCCAAGACTCACGTAATAATTCACCCCCCCACTTT. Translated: CASSQDSRNNSPPHF.